These 27 T cell receptor beta chains originate from one sample sequenced in a study of blood T cells in healthy people across ages. It was with a sample-barcoded 5' primer and a J-beta primer mix that a second PCR of roughly 7 to 11 cycles was run. TCRdb recomputed calls from the 5' RACE reads with MiXCR, one row per CDR3 protein. Among about 780,000 distinct CDR3 sequences listed, approximately 65% were seen once. Sequenced: blood. The receptors shown here come from a young man in good health.

This clonotype came up a few times. This chain links TRBV15 with TRBJ2-7; 10 nucleotides line up with TRBD1. V lost 4 bases to trimming and J lost 5 bases; unmatched junction nucleotides: 5. The CDR3 length is 14 residues. Germline V lookup: CDR1 LNHNV, CDR2 YYDKDF (reference sequence). Here the CDR3 reads CATSKDRGINEQYF. The CDR3 nucleotides are TGTGCCACCAGCAAGGACAGGGGGATTAACGAGCAGTACTTC.

The chain employs TRBV10-3 and TRBJ1-2; 7 bases fit TRBD1. CDR3 size: 15 residues. Germline CDR1 is ENHRY and CDR2 is SYGVKD. V trimming: 0 bases; J trimming: 6 bases; junction bases outside the gene matches: 7. CDR3 nucleotides: TGTGCCATCAGTGAGTCGTATAGGGGGCATAATGGCTACACCTTC. Amino acids: CAISESYRGHNGYTF.

This clonotype was counted a few times. This chain uses TRBV4-2 with TRBJ2-7; a weak D match, TRBD1 (5 bases). The CDR3 sequence is 13 residues long. The germline V gene encodes CDR1 LGHNA and CDR2 YNFKEQ. The V and J ends lost 5 bases and 5 bases respectively, with 13 bases between them. CDR3 sequence: CASSAARANEQYF. For the CDR3, the DNA is TGTGCCAGCAGCGCAGCCAGGGCGAACGAGCAGTACTTC.

This clonotype has a count of ten or more. V is TRBV7-2 and J is TRBJ2-7, with D hard to call. The CDR3 loop spans 12 amino acids. Trimming removed 5 bases from V and 0 bases from J, with 5 bases in between. Germline CDR1 and CDR2: SGHTA and FQGNSA. The CDR3 nucleotides read TGTGCCAGCAGCCTAAGCTCCTACGAGCAGTACTTC. It codes for CASSLSSYEQYF.

This clonotype was counted only a few times. The V call is TRBV20-1, the J call TRBJ2-5; 14 bases are shared with TRBD2. This CDR3 has 17 amino acids. After removal of 6 bases from V and 0 bases from J, the junction contained 9 bases not matched to a gene. CDR1 and CDR2 (germline): DFQATT, SNEGSKA (reference sequence). CDR3 sequence: CSARGTSGGFYQETQYF. The CDR3 DNA reads TGCAGTGCACGAGGGACTAGCGGGGGCTTCTACCAAGAGACCCAGTACTTC.

This clonotype came up once. The chain employs TRBV12-3 or TRBV12-4 and TRBJ2-2, with D perhaps being TRBD1 or TRBD2 (6 bases each). V lost 11 bases to trimming and J lost 7 bases, with 14 bases between them. This CDR3 has 12 amino acids. In DNA form, the CDR3 reads TGTGCCGGGGGGCTAGCGAGCGGGGAGCTGTTTTTT. This sequence encodes CAGGLASGELFF.

This rearrangement joins TRBV7-2 to TRBJ2-3, with D possibly matching TRBD1 (6 bases). V lost 1 base and J 4 bases, leaving 12 bases between the germline ends. There are 15 residues in the CDR3. The germline gives CDR1 SGHTA, CDR2 FQGNSA. DNA for the CDR3: TGTGCCAGCAGCTTAGGGGGGCGGGTCTCAGATACGCAGTATTTT. This encodes CASSLGGRVSDTQYF.

This sequence joins TRBV20-1 and TRBJ2-4; 16 nucleotides agree with TRBD2. V lost 5 bases to trimming and J lost 5 bases; unmatched junction nucleotides: 12. The length of the CDR3 is 18 residues. Germline assignment: CDR1 DFQATT and CDR2 SNEGSKA (reference sequence). The CDR3 spells CSAQPGLAGGRAENIQYF. DNA for the CDR3: TGCAGTGCTCAACCGGGACTAGCGGGGGGGAGGGCCGAAAACATTCAGTACTTC.

This clonotype was seen a handful of times. The CDR3 protein is CSARVVAGQETQYF. CDR3 nucleotides: TGCAGTGCTAGAGTCGTGGCAGGACAAGAGACCCAGTACTTC. This chain connects TRBV20-1 to TRBJ2-5; D is unclear. This CDR3 is 14 amino acids long. Germline values: CDR1 DFQATT, CDR2 SNEGSKA (reference sequence). Trimming shortened V by 1 base and J by 2 bases, and 11 bases separated the two germline ends.

The J gene is TRBJ2-7, the V gene TRBV6-5; TRBD1 might be the D (5 bases). The CDR3 runs 14 residues. Germline V gives CDR1 MNHEY, CDR2 SVGAGI. Trimming shortened V by 6 bases and J by 2 bases, and 14 bases separated the two germline ends. CDR3 DNA sequence: TGTGCCAGCAGAGATAGTCCAGGGACCTACGAGCAGTACTTC. Its translation is CASRDSPGTYEQYF.

The chain uses TRBV7-2 and TRBJ2-3; no reliable D call. The CDR3 totals 15 residues. Germline CDR1 SGHTA, CDR2 FQGNSA. Trimming cost V 5 bases and J 0 bases, with 12 bases left between them. This chain's CDR3 is CASSRDLDSTDTQYF. The DNA for the CDR3 is TGTGCCAGCAGCCGAGATCTGGATAGCACAGATACGCAGTATTTT. Drawing the rest from reference TRBV7-2 and TRBJ2-3, the complete variable domain is GAGVSQSPSNKVTEKGKDVELRCDPISGHTALYWYRQSLGQGLEFLIYFQGNSAPDKSGLPSDRFSAERTGGSVSTLTIQRTQQEDSAVYLCASSRDLDSTDTQYFGPGTRLTVL.

The chain recombines TRBV25-1 with TRBJ1-2; 10 bases agree with TRBD1. With 5 bases clipped from V and 3 bases from J, the junction kept 3 bases outside the gene matches. This CDR3 has 14 residues. In germline, CDR1 is MGHDK, CDR2 SYGVNS. The CDR3 nucleotides read TGTGCCAGCAGTCAGACAGGGGGCTACTATGGCTACACCTTC. This sequence encodes CASSQTGGYYGYTF.

The rearrangement joins TRBV2 to TRBJ2-7, with a weak D call TRBD1 (6 bases). The CDR3 runs 11 residues. Germline values: CDR1 SNHLY, CDR2 FYNNEI. V lost 6 bases to trimming and J lost 6 bases, with 9 bases between them. CDR3 loop: CASREDSEQYF. The CDR3 DNA reads as TGTGCCAGCAGAGAGGACAGCGAGCAGTACTTC.

This clonotype was detected a few times. V gene TRBV20-1 combines with J gene TRBJ2-1, with 8 nucleotides matching TRBD2. The CDR3 has 9 residues. CDR1 is DFQATT, CDR2 SNEGSKA, per germline (reference sequence). The CDR3 is CLAGNEQFF. DNA for the CDR3: TGCTTAGCGGGGAATGAGCAGTTCTTC.

The chain carries TRBV5-5 and TRBJ2-4; 9 positions match TRBD1. Per the germline V gene, CDR1 is SGHKS and CDR2 is YYEKEE (reference sequence). V shed 4 bases and J 13 bases; nucleotides not matched to a gene: 18. The CDR3 covers 16 residues. The CDR3 bases are TGTGCCAGCAGCCGAATACCGGGACAGGGTCTTGAAGAGCAGTACTTC. This encodes CASSRIPGQGLEEQYF.

V and J are TRBV25-1 and TRBJ2-1; no firm D call. The CDR3 loop spans 15 amino acids. Germline CDR1 is MGHDK and CDR2 is SYGVNS. V was pared by 2 bases and J by 9 bases, with 17 bases between. The CDR3 region has the DNA TGTGCCAGCAGTGAACTAATAGACTCGATAGGTGAGCAGTTCTTC. This encodes CASSELIDSIGEQFF.

V is TRBV10-3 and J is TRBJ1-2; 7 nucleotides agree with TRBD1. Trimming removed 10 bases from V and 0 bases from J; junction bases left unmatched: 8. CDR3 length: 14 residues. CDR1 is ENHRY and CDR2 is SYGVKD in the germline V gene. The CDR3 is CASLRDSANYGYTF. The CDR3 DNA is TGTGCCAGCCTCCGGGACAGCGCTAACTATGGCTACACCTTC.

This chain links TRBV2 with TRBJ2-5, with 13 bases identical to TRBD2. Germline-derived CDR1 and CDR2 are SNHLY and FYNNEI. V gave up 5 bases and J gave up 4 bases; unmatched junction bases: 4. This CDR3 comprises 15 residues. CDR3 in DNA: TGTGCCAGCAGTTTAGGACTAGCGGGGGTAGAGACCCAGTACTTC. This codes for CASSLGLAGVETQYF.

V is TRBV20-1 and J is TRBJ2-4, with a possible D match to TRBD2 (7 bases). The end of the DNA is better explained by TRBJ2-7, so the J call may be wrong. CDR3 length equals 14 residues. Germline CDR1 and CDR2: DFQATT and SNEGSKA (reference sequence). CDR3 DNA sequence: TGCAGTGCTAGTACGGGGGGCGGTTTCTACGAGCAGTACTTC. Its translation: CSASTGGGFYEQYF.

The chain uses TRBV15 and TRBJ2-1; 8 bases fit TRBD2. CDR1 is LNHNV and CDR2 is YYDKDF in the germline V gene (reference sequence). V was clipped by 3 bases and J by 4 bases; unmatched bases: 2. The CDR3 extends over 14 amino acids. CDR3 protein: CATSRRGAYNEQFF. CDR3 coding DNA: TGTGCCACCAGCAGGCGGGGGGCTTACAATGAGCAGTTCTTC.

CDR3 DNA sequence: TGTGCCAGCAGTCTAATAGCGGGGGGGCTCAATGGGCAGTACTTC. It codes for CASSLIAGGLNGQYF. The chain recombines TRBV14 with TRBJ2-5; 11 bases are a match to TRBD2. V shed 6 bases, J shed 11 bases, and the junction held 14 bases outside the gene matches. CDR1 SGHDN and CDR2 FVKESK come from the germline V gene. The CDR3 runs 15 residues.

The rearrangement uses TRBV9 and TRBJ2-5, with D possibly called TRBD1 or TRBD2 (6 bases each). V was cut by 4 bases and J by 2 bases, with 12 bases left in between. The CDR3 has 14 amino acids. Germline V gene data show CDR1 as SGDLS and CDR2 as YYNGEE. The DNA for the CDR3 is TGTGCCAGCAGCACCGGGGGCGGGCAAGAGACCCAGTACTTC. As protein: CASSTGGGQETQYF. Drawing the rest from reference TRBV9 and TRBJ2-5, the complete variable domain is DSGVTQTPKHLITATGQRVTLRCSPRSGDLSVYWYQQSLDQGLQFLIQYYNGEERAKGNILERFSAQQFPDLHSELNLSSLELGDSALYFCASSTGGGQETQYFGPGTRLLVL.

This clonotype was recorded a few times. CDR3: CASSTSAGGKYNEQFF. The DNA for the CDR3 is TGTGCCAGCAGTACGTCAGCGGGGGGGAAGTACAATGAGCAGTTCTTC. The genes are TRBV6-2 or TRBV6-3 and TRBJ2-1, with 10 positions matching TRBD2. This CDR3 comprises 16 residues. With 5 bases clipped from V and 4 bases from J, the junction kept 8 bases outside the gene matches. CDR1 and CDR2 from the germline V gene are MNHEY and SVGEGT.

The J gene is TRBJ2-7, the V gene TRBV5-1; the D gene is possibly TRBD2 (6 bases). The CDR3 runs to 13 residues. The V gene's germline CDR1 is SGHRS and CDR2 YFSETQ. V dropped 5 bases and J dropped 4 bases, with 13 bases sitting between them. The CDR3 nucleotides read TGCGCCAGCAGTGGCGGGGCCTCGTACGAGCAGTACTTC. Its translation: CASSGGASYEQYF. Drawing the rest from reference TRBV5-1 and TRBJ2-7, the complete variable domain is KAGVTQTPRYLIKTRGQQVTLSCSPISGHRSVSWYQQTPGQGLQFLFEYFSETQRNKGNFPGRFSGRQFSNSRSEMNVSTLELGDSALYLCASSGGASYEQYFGPGTRLTVT.

V gene TRBV7-2 combines with J gene TRBJ1-5, with no clear D. Germline V gene data show CDR1 as SGHTA and CDR2 as FQGNSA. V lost 0 bases, J lost 7 bases, and 7 bases lay in between. The CDR3 totals 13 residues. The CDR3 reads CASSLASAQPQHF. DNA of the CDR3: TGTGCCAGCAGCTTAGCGTCAGCACAGCCCCAGCATTTT.

The rearrangement joins TRBV20-1 to TRBJ2-7; the match to TRBD2 covers 8 bases. Germline V gene lookup returns CDR1 DFQATT and CDR2 SNEGSKA (reference sequence). There are 16 residues in the CDR3. Losses at the gene ends were 0 bases for V and 2 bases for J; bases not matched to a gene: 9. CDR3 DNA: TGCAGTGCTAGAGAGCTAGCGGGCGGAGGGACCTACGAGCAGTACTTC. Translation: CSARELAGGGTYEQYF.

The CDR3 here is CASSETAGATYNEQFF. The CDR3 region has the DNA TGTGCCAGCAGTGAAACGGCGGGGGCCACCTACAATGAGCAGTTCTTC. The rearrangement links TRBV2 to TRBJ2-1, with a tentative D call TRBD2 (7 bases). The CDR3 length is 16 residues. V lost 2 bases to trimming and J lost 2 bases, with 13 bases between them. CDR1 SNHLY and CDR2 FYNNEI come from the germline V gene.